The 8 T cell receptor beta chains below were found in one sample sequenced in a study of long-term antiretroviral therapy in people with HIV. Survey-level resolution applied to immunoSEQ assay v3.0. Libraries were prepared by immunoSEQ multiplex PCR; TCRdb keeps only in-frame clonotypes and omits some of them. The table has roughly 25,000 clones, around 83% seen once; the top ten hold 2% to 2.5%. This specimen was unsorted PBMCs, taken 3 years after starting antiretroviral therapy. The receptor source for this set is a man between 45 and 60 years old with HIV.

The DNA for the CDR3 is TGCGCCAGCAGCCTAGGGACACCCGCTGGTGGCTACACCTTC. This sequence encodes CASSLGTPAGGYTF. The chain is built from TRBV5-1 and TRBJ1-2, with D perhaps matching TRBD1 (6 bases). Germline CDR1 SGHRS, CDR2 YFSETQ. This CDR3 is 14 amino acids long. Trimming cost V 4 bases and J 7 bases, with 17 bases left between them.

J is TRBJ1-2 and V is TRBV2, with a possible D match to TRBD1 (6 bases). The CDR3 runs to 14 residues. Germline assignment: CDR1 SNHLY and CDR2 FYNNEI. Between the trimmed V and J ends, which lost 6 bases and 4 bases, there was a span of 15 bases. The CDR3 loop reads CASRGGGRVYGYTF. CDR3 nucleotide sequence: TGTGCCAGCAGGGGCGGGGGGCGCGTCTATGGCTACACCTTC.

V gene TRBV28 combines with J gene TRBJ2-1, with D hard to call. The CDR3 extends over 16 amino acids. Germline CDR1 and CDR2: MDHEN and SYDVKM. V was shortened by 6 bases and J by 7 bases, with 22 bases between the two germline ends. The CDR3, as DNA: TGTGCCAGCAGCAGATCCCCCTCAAAGAGTAAGAATGAGCAGTTCTTC. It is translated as CASSRSPSKSKNEQFF.

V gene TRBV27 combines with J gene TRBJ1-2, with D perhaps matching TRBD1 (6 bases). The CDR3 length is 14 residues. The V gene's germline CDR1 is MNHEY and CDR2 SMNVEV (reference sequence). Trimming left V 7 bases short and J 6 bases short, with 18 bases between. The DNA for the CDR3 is TGTGCCAGCACCTCAGGGGATGTATCCCATGGCTACACCTTC. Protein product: CASTSGDVSHGYTF.

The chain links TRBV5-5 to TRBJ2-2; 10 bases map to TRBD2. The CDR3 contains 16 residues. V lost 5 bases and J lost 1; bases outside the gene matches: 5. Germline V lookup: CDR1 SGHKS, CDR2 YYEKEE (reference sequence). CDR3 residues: CASSSGTSVNTGELFF. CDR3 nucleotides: TGTGCCAGCAGTTCCGGGACTAGCGTGAACACCGGGGAGCTGTTTTTT.

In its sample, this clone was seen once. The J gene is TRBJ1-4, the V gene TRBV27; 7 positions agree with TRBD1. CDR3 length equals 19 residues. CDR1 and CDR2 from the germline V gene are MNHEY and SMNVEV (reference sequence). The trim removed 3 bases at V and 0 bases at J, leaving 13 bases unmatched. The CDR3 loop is CASSFYRGTTLTTNEKLFF. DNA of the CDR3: TGTGCCAGCAGTTTTTACAGGGGCACCACTCTTACAACTAATGAAAAACTGTTTTTT. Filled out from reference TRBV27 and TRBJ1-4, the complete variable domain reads EAQVTQNPRYLITVTGKKLTVTCSQNMNHEYMSWYRQDPGLGLRQIYYSMNVEVTDKGDVPEGYKVSRKEKRNFPLILESPSPNQTSLYFCASSFYRGTTLTTNEKLFFGSGTQLSVL.

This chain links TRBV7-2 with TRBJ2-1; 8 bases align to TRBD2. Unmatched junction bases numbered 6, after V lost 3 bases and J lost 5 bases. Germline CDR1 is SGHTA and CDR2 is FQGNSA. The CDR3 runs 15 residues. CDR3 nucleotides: TGTGCCAGCAGCTTTGGGCTAGCGGGCGACAATGAGCAGTTCTTC. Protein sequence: CASSFGLAGDNEQFF. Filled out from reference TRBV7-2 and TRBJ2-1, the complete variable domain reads GAGVSQSPSNKVTEKGKDVELRCDPISGHTALYWYRQSLGQGLEFLIYFQGNSAPDKSGLPSDRFSAERTGGSVSTLTIQRTQQEDSAVYLCASSFGLAGDNEQFFGPGTRLTVL.

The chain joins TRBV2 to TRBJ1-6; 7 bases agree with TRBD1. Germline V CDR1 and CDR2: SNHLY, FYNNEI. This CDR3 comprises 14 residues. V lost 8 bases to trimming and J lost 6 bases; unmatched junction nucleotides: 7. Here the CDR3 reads CASQSGTVNSPLHF. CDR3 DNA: TGTGCCAGCCAATCCGGGACAGTTAATTCACCCCTCCACTTT.